This TCR beta chain was recovered during a study of blood T cell repertoires in COVID-19. At the level of the study: Nucleic acid was either cDNA or gDNA, and it came from T cells, B-cell-depleted T cells, or PBMCs.

The CDR3 spans 14 residues. The V and J ends lost 1 base and 0 bases respectively, with 6 bases between them. Germline assignment: CDR1 MNHNY and CDR2 SVGAGI (reference sequence). Profiled with immunoSEQ multiplex PCR; TCRdb holds only in-frame clones, not every one. The profile covers over 150,000 clones, with around 85% appearing a single time and roughly 0.6% taken by the ten largest. The sequence was obtained from a man between 60 and 75 years old with COVID-19, enrolled during active disease. The J gene is TRBJ1-2, the V gene TRBV6-6; D gene ambiguous. Sequencing input: peripheral blood. CDR3 sequence reads: CASSYFDTNYGYTF. CDR3 bases: TGTGCCAGCAGTTACTTCGACACTAACTATGGCTACACCTTC.